Shown below are 12 T cell receptor beta chains from a single sample sequenced in a study of identical twins. TCRdb re-called the 5' RACE reads with MiXCR, one entry per CDR3 protein. In the table there are around 340,000 distinct CDR3 sequences, approximately 8.8% of which are singletons. Sequencing used naive T cells sorted from blood. The receptors shown here come from a woman aged 45-65 years in good health.

V is TRBV6-5 and J is TRBJ2-6; TRBD2 might be the D (5 bases). Trimming removed 5 bases at V and 1 base at J, with 9 bases between. The CDR3 runs to 15 residues. Per germline, CDR1 MNHEY and CDR2 SVGAGI. The chain's CDR3 is CASSKRHSGANVLTF. CDR3 DNA sequence: TGTGCCAGCAGTAAGCGGCATTCTGGGGCCAACGTCCTGACTTTC.

In this sample, this clonotype turned up many times. The chain uses TRBV29-1 and TRBJ2-7; D remains ambiguous. Per germline, CDR1 SQVTM and CDR2 ANQGSEA. V dropped 4 bases and J dropped 2 bases, with 9 bases sitting between them. This CDR3 contains 12 residues. CDR3 protein: CSVGDIPYEQYF. In DNA, the CDR3 is TGCAGCGTTGGTGACATACCCTACGAGCAGTACTTC.

This clonotype was counted only a few times. The genes are TRBV20-1 and TRBJ2-1; 9 bases are a match to TRBD2. Unmatched junction bases numbered 6, after V lost 2 bases and J lost 7 bases. This CDR3 spans 14 amino acids. Germline values: CDR1 DFQATT, CDR2 SNEGSKA (reference sequence). CDR3 sequence: CSARMREGLNEQFF. As DNA, the CDR3 is TGCAGTGCTAGAATGCGGGAGGGCCTGAATGAGCAGTTCTTC.

This clonotype came up many times. V and J are TRBV12-3 or TRBV12-4 and TRBJ2-3, with TRBD2 identical over 10 bases. The CDR3 sequence is 14 residues long. DNA of the CDR3: TGTGCAACCAAGTTCGGGCTAGCGGGAGAAACGCAGTATTTT. Amino acids: CATKFGLAGETQYF.

The rearrangement links TRBV5-1 to TRBJ2-4; tentative D call: TRBD2 (6 bases). The CDR3 contains 14 residues. Between the trimmed V and J ends, which lost 5 bases and 6 bases, there was a span of 15 bases. Germline V lookup: CDR1 SGHRS, CDR2 YFSETQ. The CDR3 protein is CASRRPGEGNIQYF. The DNA for the CDR3 is TGCGCCAGCAGACGACCGGGAGAGGGAAACATTCAGTACTTC.

This clonotype was observed a few times. This chain links TRBV5-1 with TRBJ2-1, with 7 bases that match TRBD2. Trimming removed 2 bases from V and 8 bases from J; junction bases left unmatched: 4. Looked up from germline, CDR1 is SGHRS and CDR2 is YFSETQ. The CDR3 sequence is 13 residues long. The CDR3 protein is CASSLTSVDEQFF. The CDR3 nucleotides read TGCGCCAGCAGCTTAACTAGCGTCGATGAGCAGTTCTTC.

The sample holds a few counts of this clonotype. The chain is built from TRBV4-1 and TRBJ2-1, with 13 nucleotides matching TRBD2. Germline values: CDR1 MGHRA, CDR2 YSYEKL. V lost 6 bases and J lost 7; bases outside the gene matches: 9. The CDR3 totals 16 residues. As DNA, the CDR3 is TGCGCCAGCAGGTTTAGGTCGGGACTAGCGGGAAATGAGCAGTTCTTC. It translates to CASRFRSGLAGNEQFF.

In its sample, this clonotype was seen a few times. The chain employs TRBV5-5 and TRBJ1-2, with 9 bases aligning to TRBD1. V lost 1 base to trimming and J lost 8 bases; unmatched junction nucleotides: 12. Per the germline V gene, CDR1 is SGHKS and CDR2 is YYEKEE (reference sequence). This CDR3 has 16 amino acids. CDR3 nucleotide sequence: TGTGCCAGCAGCTTGTGGGGACAGGGACGAACGGCAGGCTACACCTTC. This gives the protein CASSLWGQGRTAGYTF.

This clonotype was seen a handful of times. This chain uses TRBV7-9 with TRBJ2-5; D might be TRBD1 or TRBD2, each matching 5 bases. There are 13 residues in the CDR3. Trimming left V 3 bases short and J 4 bases short, with 9 bases between. Germline values: CDR1 SEHNR, CDR2 FQNEAQ (reference sequence). DNA for the CDR3: TGTGCCAGCAGCTTCCAGGGACCAGAGACCCAGTACTTC. Translation: CASSFQGPETQYF.

This clonotype came up a few times. An end of the junction does not agree with germline; a read error may underlie this. The CDR3 here is CASSVGQPVYGYTF. In nucleotides, the CDR3 is TGCGCAAGCAGCGTGGGACAGCCGGTCTATGGCTACACCTTC. The chain recombines TRBV5-1 with TRBJ1-2, with 7 bases identical to TRBD1. This CDR3 comprises 14 residues. The germline gives CDR1 SGHRS, CDR2 YFSETQ.

Ten or more counts support this clonotype. The chain links TRBV28 to TRBJ2-1, with 7 positions matching TRBD1. V shed 5 bases, J shed 3 bases, and the junction held 4 bases outside the gene matches. The germline V gene encodes CDR1 MDHEN and CDR2 SYDVKM. This CDR3 comprises 14 residues. As DNA, the CDR3 is TGTGCCAGCAGTCCTGGGGACAGCTACAATGAGCAGTTCTTC. Its protein product is CASSPGDSYNEQFF.

This clonotype was counted at least ten times. The J gene is TRBJ1-1, the V gene TRBV12-3 or TRBV12-4; D gene unclear. The CDR3 has 14 residues. V gave up 7 bases and J gave up 0 bases, with 12 bases separating them. CDR3 DNA sequence: TGTGCCAGCACTCCTCGGGCCATGAACACTGAAGCTTTCTTT. Translated: CASTPRAMNTEAFF.